These 5 T cell receptor beta chains came from one sample sequenced in a study of blood T cell repertoires in COVID-19. Profiling relied on immunoSEQ multiplex PCR, and the TCRdb table lists in-frame clones only, not all of them. There are about 200,000 clones in the sample; 65% to 90% occur only once, and 3.5% to 4% lies in the top ten. Sequences were obtained from PBMCs or T cells enriched from blood (not recorded which). The receptors come from a woman between 35 and 50 years old with acute COVID-19.

V gene TRBV28 combines with J gene TRBJ1-1; D ambiguous. From germline, CDR1 is MDHEN and CDR2 SYDVKM. The V and J ends lost 2 bases and 0 bases respectively, with 16 bases between them. The CDR3 contains 17 residues. CDR3 bases: TGTGCCAGCAGTTTACCCTCTGCGCAGCGCTTGAACACTGAAGCTTTCTTT. This encodes CASSLPSAQRLNTEAFF. Together with reference TRBV28 and TRBJ1-1, the CDR3 gives the full variable domain: DVKVTQSSRYLVKRTGEKVFLECVQDMDHENMFWYRQDPGLGLRLIYFSYDVKMKEKGDIPEGYSVSREKKERFSLILESASTNQTSMYLCASSLPSAQRLNTEAFFGQGTRLTVV.

V is TRBV4-1 and J is TRBJ1-3; D uncertain. With 0 bases removed from V and 0 bases from J, the gap between germline ends came to 9 bases. This CDR3 comprises 16 residues. Germline CDR1 MGHRA, CDR2 YSYEKL. The CDR3 sequence is CASSQDVPSSGNTIYF. In DNA, the CDR3 is TGCGCCAGCAGCCAAGATGTCCCGAGCTCTGGAAACACCATATATTTT.

A note on this clone: Other DNA variants within this sample encode the same CDR3. This chain uses TRBV2 with TRBJ2-2; D might be TRBD2 (6 bases). Germline CDR1 is SNHLY and CDR2 is FYNNEI. Trimming took 11 bases from V and 5 from J, leaving 21 bases between them. The CDR3 spans 15 residues. CDR3 residues: CAASGTLGPTGELFF. For the CDR3, the DNA is TGTGCCGCATCCGGGACTCTAGGACCGACCGGGGAGCTGTTTTTT.

The chain couples TRBV6-5 to TRBJ2-1; TRBD2 might be the D (5 bases). V was shortened by 7 bases and J by 6 bases, with 13 bases between the two germline ends. The CDR3 is made up of 13 amino acids. Germline CDR1 MNHEY, CDR2 SVGAGI. The CDR3 coding sequence is TGTGCCAGCACGGGATCAAATAGCAATGAGCAGTTCTTC. This gives the protein CASTGSNSNEQFF.

The chain couples TRBV2 to TRBJ1-2, with a possible D match to TRBD1 (6 bases). Germline lookup yields CDR1 SNHLY and CDR2 FYNNEI. The CDR3 totals 13 residues. Trimming took off 7 bases at V and 2 bases at J, with 11 bases between the two ends. The chain's CDR3 is CASTPTGNYGYTF. The CDR3 DNA follows: TGTGCCAGCACTCCGACAGGCAACTATGGCTACACCTTC.